These T cell receptor beta chains were read from a single sample in a study of T cells after yellow fever vaccination. MiXCR, applied by TCRdb to the 5' RACE reads, yields one record per CDR3 protein. Of hundreds of thousands of distinct CDR3 sequences listed, around a sixth are singletons. Material: PBMCs, obtained before the yellow fever booster vaccination. The source is a young man who received the YFV17D yellow fever vaccine. CDR3s include the opening cysteine and the closing phenylalanine or tryptophan. D genes are given only for firm matches. Some rows have no size entry. The others give once, few or many, or a class for an expanded clone.

D gene,clone size,V gene,J gene,CDR3 protein,CDR3 DNA
TRBD2,NA,TRBV3-1,TRBJ2-7,CASSAAGGGSYEQYF,TGTGCCAGCAGCGCCGCGGGGGGAGGCTCCTACGAGCAGTACTTC
NA,few,TRBV7-9,TRBJ1-6,CASSLRRDSPLHF,TGTGCCAGCAGCTTACGCAGGGATTCACCCCTCCACTTT
NA,NA,TRBV3-1,TRBJ2-5,CASSQWETQYF,TGTGCCAGCAGCCAATGGGAGACCCAGTACTTC
NA,few,TRBV7-9,TRBJ1-2,CASSTLSGQINYGYTF,TGTGCCAGCAGCACCCTATCGGGTCAGATAAACTATGGCTACACCTTC
NA,NA,TRBV7-9,TRBJ2-5,CASSLSGWKETQYF,TGTGCCAGCAGCTTATCAGGGTGGAAGGAGACCCAGTACTTC
NA,few,TRBV6-6,TRBJ1-1,CASSYPKGSTYTEAFF,TGTGCCAGCAGTTACCCGAAAGGTTCTACGTACACTGAAGCTTTCTTT
TRBD1,NA,TRBV4-3,TRBJ1-3,CASSHSDRVWGNTIYF,TGCGCCAGCAGCCACTCAGACAGGGTCTGGGGAAACACCATATATTTT
TRBD1,few,TRBV10-3,TRBJ2-4,CAISELGGNRGLAKNIQYF,TGTGCCATCAGTGAGCTCGGAGGAAACAGGGGGCTTGCCAAAAACATTCAGTACTTC
TRBD2,NA,TRBV6-4,TRBJ2-3,CASSLLAGGQMDTQYF,TGTGCCAGCAGTTTACTAGCGGGGGGGCAAATGGATACGCAGTATTTT
NA,many,TRBV10-3,TRBJ1-3,CAISPAGYSGNTIYF,TGTGCCATCAGTCCCGCGGGCTACTCTGGAAACACCATATATTTT
NA,NA,TRBV12-3/TRBV12-4,TRBJ2-2,CASSLRGTGGELFF,TGTGCCAGCAGTTTACGAGGAACCGGCGGGGAGCTGTTTTTT
NA,few,TRBV6-1,TRBJ1-5,CASSERAVQPQHF,TGTGCCAGCAGTGAAAGGGCAGTTCAGCCCCAGCATTTT
NA,NA,TRBV4-1,TRBJ2-1,CASSQEERGEQFF,TGCGCCAGCAGCCAAGAGGAACGGGGTGAGCAGTTCTTC
NA,few,TRBV9,TRBJ2-2,CASSVGASGTGELFF,TGTGCCAGCAGCGTCGGGGCTTCGGGCACCGGGGAGCTGTTTTTT
NA,few,TRBV4-2,TRBJ1-2,CASSQAIGTNYGYTF,TGTGCCAGCAGCCAAGCCATCGGGACTAACTATGGCTACACCTTC
NA,NA,TRBV5-1,TRBJ1-3,CASSLVGAQLGNTIYF,TGCGCCAGCAGCTTGGTTGGGGCGCAACTTGGAAACACCATATATTTT
NA,few,TRBV5-1,TRBJ2-3,CASSSSLGPDTQYF,TGCGCCAGCAGCTCTTCACTAGGTCCAGATACGCAGTATTTT
TRBD2,NA,TRBV23-1,TRBJ2-1,CASSQGGSSYNEQFF,TGCGCCAGCAGTCAGGGGGGGAGCTCCTACAATGAGCAGTTCTTC
NA,NA,TRBV3-1,TRBJ2-5,CASVAGTEETQYF,TGTGCCAGCGTCGCGGGGACGGAAGAGACCCAGTACTTC
NA,NA,TRBV4-1,TRBJ1-6,CASSQSLVFNSPLHF,TGCGCCAGCAGCCAATCCCTCGTTTTTAATTCACCCCTCCACTTT